These 5 T cell receptor beta chains came from one sample sequenced in a study of T cell responses to AZD1222 COVID-19 vaccine. Data came from immunoSEQ multiplex PCR; TCRdb stores just in-frame clones and leaves some out. The sample records roughly 200,000 clones, about 94% being singletons. Sequenced material: peripheral blood, taken 28 days after the second dose of the MenACWY control vaccine. The receptors derive from an adult who received the MenACWY meningococcal vaccine as a control.

The V call is TRBV5-1, the J call TRBJ2-7, with D uncertain. CDR1 and CDR2 (germline): SGHRS, YFSETQ. Trimming stripped 0 bases from V and 0 bases from J, with 4 bases between. The CDR3 length is 13 residues. Here the CDR3 reads CASSLASSYEQYF. The CDR3 DNA reads TGCGCCAGCAGCTTGGCTAGCTCCTACGAGCAGTACTTC.

This chain connects TRBV5-1 to TRBJ1-1; the D gene is possibly TRBD1 (5 bases). V lost 2 bases and J lost 2, with 7 bases in between. Germline V gene lookup returns CDR1 SGHRS and CDR2 YFSETQ. The CDR3 sequence is 13 residues long. This CDR3 is CASSFRGNTEAFF. The DNA of the CDR3 is TGCGCCAGCAGCTTCCGGGGCAACACTGAAGCTTTCTTT.

The chain carries TRBV9 and TRBJ2-3, with 10 bases lining up with TRBD1. Germline V gene sequence: CDR1 SGDLS, CDR2 YYNGEE. This CDR3 spans 18 amino acids. Trimming took 0 bases from V and 2 from J; bases not matched to a gene: 9. The CDR3 DNA reads TGTGCCAGCAGCGTAGATGGAGGGACAGGGGTGAACACAGATACGCAGTATTTT. Translation: CASSVDGGTGVNTDTQYF.

This rearrangement joins TRBV5-5 to TRBJ1-2; no clear D gene. The CDR3 is 14 amino acids. Germline V gene data show CDR1 as SGHKS and CDR2 as YYEKEE (reference sequence). V lost 0 bases and J 8 bases, leaving 14 bases between the germline ends. In nucleotides, the CDR3 is TGTGCCAGCAGCTTGGCGGGAAGAGAGAGGGGCTACACCTTC. Its translation is CASSLAGRERGYTF.

The V call is TRBV27, the J call TRBJ2-7, with D possibly being TRBD2 (6 bases). V lost 2 bases, J lost 1 base, and 12 bases lay in between. The germline gives CDR1 MNHEY, CDR2 SMNVEV (reference sequence). CDR3 length: 15 residues. The CDR3 nucleotides read TGTGCCAGCAGTTTAGGGAGCAGCGGGTCCTACGAGCAGTACTTC. Translated: CASSLGSSGSYEQYF.